This TCR beta chain appears in the sequencing data of a study of blood T cell repertoires in COVID-19. Overall study context: Whether acute or convalescent, the COVID-19 samples came from the United States, Italy and Spain. Sources were T cells, B-cell-depleted T cells, or PBMCs; the material itself was cDNA or gDNA.

Participant ages covered about 18 to 95 years across about two dozen US areas. Grouping used clinical history reported by participants in a survey and questionnaire. CDR1 LGHNT and CDR2 FRNRAP come from the germline V gene. The CDR3 is 15 amino acids. V lost 4 bases to trimming and J lost 1 base, with 10 bases between them. The repertoire was sequenced with immunoSEQ multiplex PCR; TCRdb's copy has only in-frame clones and lacks some. Seen here are about 210,000 clones, 89% observed once, and the top ten hold over 7%. This receptor was identified in a woman younger than 35 who had recovered from COVID-19. The sample taken for sequencing was PBMCs or T cells enriched from blood (not recorded which). The rearrangement links TRBV12-5 to TRBJ1-4; D is perhaps TRBD1 (6 bases). The CDR3 DNA follows: TGTGCTAGTGGTTCAACAGGGCAAACTAATGAAAAACTGTTTTTT. This codes for CASGSTGQTNEKLFF.